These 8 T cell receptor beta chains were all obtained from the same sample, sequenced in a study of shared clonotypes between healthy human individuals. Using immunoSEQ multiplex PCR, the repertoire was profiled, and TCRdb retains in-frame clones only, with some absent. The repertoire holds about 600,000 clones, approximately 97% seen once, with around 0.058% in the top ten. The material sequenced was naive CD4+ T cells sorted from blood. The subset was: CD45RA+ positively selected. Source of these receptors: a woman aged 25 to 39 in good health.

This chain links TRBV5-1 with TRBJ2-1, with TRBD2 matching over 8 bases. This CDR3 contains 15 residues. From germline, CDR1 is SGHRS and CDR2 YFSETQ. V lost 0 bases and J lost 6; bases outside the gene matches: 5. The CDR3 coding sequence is TGCGCCAGCAGCTTGGCAGCGGGAGCCCCCAATGAGCAGTTCTTC. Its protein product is CASSLAAGAPNEQFF. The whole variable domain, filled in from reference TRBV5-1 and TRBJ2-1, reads KAGVTQTPRYLIKTRGQQVTLSCSPISGHRSVSWYQQTPGQGLQFLFEYFSETQRNKGNFPGRFSGRQFSNSRSEMNVSTLELGDSALYLCASSLAAGAPNEQFFGPGTRLTVL.

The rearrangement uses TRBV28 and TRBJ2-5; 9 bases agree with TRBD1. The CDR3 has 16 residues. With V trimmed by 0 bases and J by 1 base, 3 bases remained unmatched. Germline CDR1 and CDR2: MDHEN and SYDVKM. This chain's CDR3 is CASSLWGQGSQETQYF. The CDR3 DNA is TGTGCCAGCAGTTTATGGGGACAGGGTAGCCAAGAGACCCAGTACTTC.

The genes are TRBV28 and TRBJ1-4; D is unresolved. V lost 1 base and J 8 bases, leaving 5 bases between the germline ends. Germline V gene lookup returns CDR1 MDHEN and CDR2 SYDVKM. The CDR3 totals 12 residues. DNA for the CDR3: TGTGCCAGCAGTTTATCAAGGGAAAAACTGTTTTTT. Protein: CASSLSREKLFF. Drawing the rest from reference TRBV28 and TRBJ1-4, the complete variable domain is DVKVTQSSRYLVKRTGEKVFLECVQDMDHENMFWYRQDPGLGLRLIYFSYDVKMKEKGDIPEGYSVSREKKERFSLILESASTNQTSMYLCASSLSREKLFFGSGTQLSVL.

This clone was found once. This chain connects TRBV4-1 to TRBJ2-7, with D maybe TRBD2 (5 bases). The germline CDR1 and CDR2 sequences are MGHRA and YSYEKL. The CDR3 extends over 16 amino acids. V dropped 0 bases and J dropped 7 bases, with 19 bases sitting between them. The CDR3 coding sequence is TGCGCCAGCAGCCAAGAAGGGATAGCGACCCCCTGGGAGCAGTACTTC. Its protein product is CASSQEGIATPWEQYF.

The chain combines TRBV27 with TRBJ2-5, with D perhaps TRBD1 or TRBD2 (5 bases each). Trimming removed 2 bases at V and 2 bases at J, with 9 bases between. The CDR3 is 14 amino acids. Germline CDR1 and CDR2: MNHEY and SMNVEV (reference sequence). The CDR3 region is CASSLTWGQETQYF. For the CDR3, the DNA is TGTGCCAGCAGTTTAACGTGGGGGCAAGAGACCCAGTACTTC.

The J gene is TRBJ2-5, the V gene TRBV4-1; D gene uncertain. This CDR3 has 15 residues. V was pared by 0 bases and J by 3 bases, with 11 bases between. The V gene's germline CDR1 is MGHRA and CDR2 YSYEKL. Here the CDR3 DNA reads TGCGCCAGCAGCCAAGATCAAGGCCTAGAAGAGACCCAGTACTTC. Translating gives CASSQDQGLEETQYF.

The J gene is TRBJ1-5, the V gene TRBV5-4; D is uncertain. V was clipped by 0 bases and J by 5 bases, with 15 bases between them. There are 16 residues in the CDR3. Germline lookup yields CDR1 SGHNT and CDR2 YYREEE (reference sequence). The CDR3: CASSLEPLTRDQPQHF. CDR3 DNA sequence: TGTGCCAGCAGCTTGGAACCCCTGACTAGAGATCAGCCCCAGCATTTT.

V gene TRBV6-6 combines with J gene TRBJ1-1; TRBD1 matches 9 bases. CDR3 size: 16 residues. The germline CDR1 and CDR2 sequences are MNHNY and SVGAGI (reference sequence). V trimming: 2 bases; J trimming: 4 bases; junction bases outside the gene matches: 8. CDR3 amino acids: CASSYLGQGKATEAFF. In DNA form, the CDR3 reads TGTGCCAGCAGTTACCTTGGACAGGGGAAAGCCACTGAAGCTTTCTTT.